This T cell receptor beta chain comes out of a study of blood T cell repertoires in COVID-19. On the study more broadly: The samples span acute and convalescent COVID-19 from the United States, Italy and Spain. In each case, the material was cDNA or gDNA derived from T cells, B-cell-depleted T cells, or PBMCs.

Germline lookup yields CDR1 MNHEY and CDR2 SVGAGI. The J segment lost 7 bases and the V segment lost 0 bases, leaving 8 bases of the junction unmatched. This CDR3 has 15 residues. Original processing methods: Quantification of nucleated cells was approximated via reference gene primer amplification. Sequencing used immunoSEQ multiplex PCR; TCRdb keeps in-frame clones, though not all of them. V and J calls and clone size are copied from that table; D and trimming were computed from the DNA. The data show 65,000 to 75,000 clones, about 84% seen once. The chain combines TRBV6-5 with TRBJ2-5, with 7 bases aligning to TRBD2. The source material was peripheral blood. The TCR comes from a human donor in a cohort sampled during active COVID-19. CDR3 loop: CASSYSPNGEGTQYF. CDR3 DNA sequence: TGTGCCAGCAGTTACTCTCCCAACGGGGAGGGGACCCAGTACTTC.